There are a few counts of the clone carrying this TCR beta chain. No antigen is known for it. It was with unique molecular identifiers that the TCRbeta library was prepared. One entry per CDR3 protein, called by TCRdb with MiXCR from the PCR reads. This table has some 840,000 distinct CDR3 sequences, roughly 16% appearing once. These data come from a study of T-cell reconstitution after alpha-beta-depleted transplantation in children. The CDR3 covers 14 residues. The germline CDR1 and CDR2 sequences are MNHEY and SVGAGI. The germline V and J ends were trimmed by 2 bases and 2 bases, with 10 bases remaining between them. Study outcomes and limitations: Roughly two months post-transplant, alpha-beta T cells reportedly originated from several hundred graft clones that had expanded.

The source of this sequence is a male patient younger than 18 who had a stem cell transplant for acute lymphoblastic leukemia, so the T cells may come from the graft donor. The sequencing here drew on PBMCs, mostly from graft donor cells, taken 360 days after TCRalphabeta/CD19-depleted stem cell transplant. The chain is built from TRBV6-5 and TRBJ2-7; TRBD2 is a possible D gene (6 bases). Here the CDR3 DNA reads TGTGCCAGCAGTTACACTGGCGGGGCCTACGAGCAGTACTTC. This encodes CASSYTGGAYEQYF.